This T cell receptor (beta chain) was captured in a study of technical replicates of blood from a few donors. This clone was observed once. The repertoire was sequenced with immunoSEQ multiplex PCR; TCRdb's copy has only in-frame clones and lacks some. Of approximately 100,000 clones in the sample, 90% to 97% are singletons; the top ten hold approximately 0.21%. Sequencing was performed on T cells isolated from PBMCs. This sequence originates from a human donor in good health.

CDR3 protein: CAIKYPGGTEAFF. The CDR3 nucleotides are TGTGCCATCAAATACCCCGGAGGCACTGAAGCTTTCTTT. The chain is built from TRBV10-3 and TRBJ1-1; D is undetermined. Trimming pared 7 bases from V and 4 bases from J, leaving 13 bases between. Germline lookup yields CDR1 ENHRY and CDR2 SYGVKD. The CDR3 is 13 amino acids.